This TCR beta chain stems from a study of beta chain features in type 1 diabetes. Between the trimmed V and J ends, which lost 0 bases and 4 bases, there was a span of 10 bases. The CDR3 sequence is 15 residues long. Germline CDR1 LGHNA, CDR2 YSLEER. Donors underwent one heparinised blood draw, 100 to 150 mL on average. Expressed TCRB transcripts were sequenced, since all the RNA that had been isolated was reverse transcribed. Assay used: immunoSEQ multiplex PCR; TCRdb lists only in-frame clones, some missing. The sample gives 250,000 or so clones, less than 35% of which show up once; 4% is in the top ten.

This chain uses TRBV4-3 with TRBJ2-1; D unresolved. This TCR derives from a man between 25 and 39 years old in good health. The specimen sequenced was central memory CD4+ T cells from blood. CDR3 in DNA: TGCGCCAGCAGCCAAGATGGGTCCCGGTACAATGAGCAGTTCTTC. It codes for CASSQDGSRYNEQFF.